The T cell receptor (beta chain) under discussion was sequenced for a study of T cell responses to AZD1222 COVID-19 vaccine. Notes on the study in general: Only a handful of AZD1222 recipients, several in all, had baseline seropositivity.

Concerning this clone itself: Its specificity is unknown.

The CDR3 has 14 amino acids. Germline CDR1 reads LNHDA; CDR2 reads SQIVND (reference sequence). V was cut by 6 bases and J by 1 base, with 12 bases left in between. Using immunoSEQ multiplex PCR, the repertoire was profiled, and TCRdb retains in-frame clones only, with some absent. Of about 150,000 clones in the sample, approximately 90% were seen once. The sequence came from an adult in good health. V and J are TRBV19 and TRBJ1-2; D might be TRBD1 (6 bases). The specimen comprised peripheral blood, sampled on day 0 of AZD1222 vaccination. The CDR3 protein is CASRVDRSNYGYTF. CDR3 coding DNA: TGTGCCAGTAGAGTAGACAGGAGTAACTATGGCTACACCTTC.